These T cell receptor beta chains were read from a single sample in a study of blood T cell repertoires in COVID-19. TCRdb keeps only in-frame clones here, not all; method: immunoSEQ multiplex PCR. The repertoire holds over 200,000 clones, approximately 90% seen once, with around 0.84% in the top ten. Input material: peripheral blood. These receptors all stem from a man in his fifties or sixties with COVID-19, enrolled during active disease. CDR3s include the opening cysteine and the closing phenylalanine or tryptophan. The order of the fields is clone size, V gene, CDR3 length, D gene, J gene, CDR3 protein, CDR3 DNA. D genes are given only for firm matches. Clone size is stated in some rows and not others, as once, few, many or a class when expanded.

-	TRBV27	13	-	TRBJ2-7	CASKIGRGAEQYF	TGTGCCAGCAAGATCGGCAGGGGAGCCGAGCAGTACTTC
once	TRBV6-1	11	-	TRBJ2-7	CASSAIYEQYF	TGTGCCAGCAGTGCCATCTACGAGCAGTACTTC
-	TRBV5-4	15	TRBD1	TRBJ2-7	CASTDSGTGFNEQYF	TGTGCCAGCACCGACTCCGGGACAGGGTTCAACGAGCAGTACTTC
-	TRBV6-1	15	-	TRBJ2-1	CASSDTRFSYNEQFF	TGTGCCAGCAGTGACACTAGATTCTCCTACAATGAGCAGTTCTTC
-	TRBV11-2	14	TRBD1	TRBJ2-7	CASSRDRGTYEQYF	TGTGCCAGCAGTAGGGACAGGGGCACCTACGAGCAGTACTTC
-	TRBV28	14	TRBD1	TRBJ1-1	CASIRQGSNTEAFF	TGTGCCAGCATCCGACAGGGGAGTAACACTGAAGCTTTCTTT
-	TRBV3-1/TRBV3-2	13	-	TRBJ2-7	CATRPGENYEQYF	TGTGCCACTCGACCCGGGGAAAACTACGAGCAGTACTTC
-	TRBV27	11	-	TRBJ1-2	CALMRREGYTF	TGTGCCCTCATGAGGAGGGAAGGCTACACCTTC
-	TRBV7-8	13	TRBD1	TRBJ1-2	CASSLGQSYGYTF	TGTGCCAGCAGTTTGGGACAGAGCTATGGCTACACCTTC
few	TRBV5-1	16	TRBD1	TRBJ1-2	CASSLAVGQGHYGYTF	TGCGCCAGCAGCTTGGCCGTCGGACAGGGGCACTATGGCTACACCTTC
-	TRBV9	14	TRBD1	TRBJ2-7	CASSPRTGVNEQYF	TGTGCCAGCAGCCCCCGGACAGGGGTCAACGAGCAGTACTTC
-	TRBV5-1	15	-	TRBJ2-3	CASSSAPPRTDTQYF	TGCGCCAGCAGCTCAGCGCCACCCCGCACAGATACGCAGTATTTT
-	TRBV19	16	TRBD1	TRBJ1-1	CASSTGGLLMNTEAFF	TGTGCCAGTAGTACAGGGGGCCTCCTCATGAACACTGAAGCTTTCTTT
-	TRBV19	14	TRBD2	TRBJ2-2	CASGGLAGTGELFF	TGTGCCAGTGGCGGACTAGCGGGCACCGGGGAGCTGTTTTTT
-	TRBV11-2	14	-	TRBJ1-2	CASSQGIHRYGYTF	TGTGCCAGCAGCCAGGGGATACACCGCTATGGCTACACCTTC
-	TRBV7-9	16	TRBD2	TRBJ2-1	CASSLFAGASYNEQFF	TGTGCCAGCAGCTTATTTGCGGGAGCGTCCTACAATGAGCAGTTCTTC
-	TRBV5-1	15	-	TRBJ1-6	CASSLVERNNSPLHF	TGCGCCAGCAGCTTGGTGGAGCGGAATAATTCACCCCTCCACTTT
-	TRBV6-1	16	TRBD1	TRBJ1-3	CASSGPTGNSGNTIYF	TGTGCCAGCAGTGGGCCGACAGGGAACTCTGGAAACACCATATATTTT
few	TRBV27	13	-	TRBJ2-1	CASSFADNNEQFF	TGTGCCAGCAGTTTTGCGGACAACAATGAGCAGTTCTTC
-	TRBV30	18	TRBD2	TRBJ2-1	CAWSPLAGGPKFYNEQFF	TGTGCCTGGAGCCCTCTGGCGGGAGGGCCAAAGTTCTACAATGAGCAGTTCTTC
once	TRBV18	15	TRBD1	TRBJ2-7	CASSPRNDRVREQYF	TGTGCCAGCTCACCTAGGAACGACAGGGTAAGGGAGCAGTACTTC
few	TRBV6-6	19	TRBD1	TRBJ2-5	CASSFDKDRVKVRGETQYF	TGTGCCAGCAGCTTCGATAAAGACAGGGTTAAGGTTCGTGGGGAGACCCAGTACTTC
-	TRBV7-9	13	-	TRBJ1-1	CASSPLGGTEAFF	TGTGCCAGCAGCCCCCTCGGGGGGACTGAAGCTTTCTTT
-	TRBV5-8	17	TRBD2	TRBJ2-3	CASSHTMRAGVPDTQYF	TGTGCCAGCAGTCACACAATGAGGGCGGGAGTCCCAGATACGCAGTATTTT
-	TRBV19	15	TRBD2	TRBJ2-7	CASSSISGTPYEQYF	TGTGCCAGTTCTTCTATTAGCGGGACACCTTACGAGCAGTACTTC
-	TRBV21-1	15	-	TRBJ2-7	CASSKDWRAGYEQYF	TGTGCCAGCAGCAAAGATTGGCGGGCCGGCTACGAGCAGTACTTC
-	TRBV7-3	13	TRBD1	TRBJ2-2	CASSTGGPGELFF	TGTGCCAGCAGCACAGGGGGCCCCGGGGAGCTGTTTTTT
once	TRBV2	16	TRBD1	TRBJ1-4	CASKGQGAGGNEKLFF	TGTGCCAGCAAGGGCCAGGGGGCCGGGGGTAATGAAAAACTGTTTTTT
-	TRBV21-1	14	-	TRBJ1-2	CASSIPREAYGYTF	TGTGCCAGCAGCATCCCCAGGGAAGCCTATGGCTACACCTTC
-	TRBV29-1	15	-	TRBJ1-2	CSVHLPVGGNYGYTF	TGCAGCGTCCACCTCCCTGTTGGCGGCAACTATGGCTACACCTTC
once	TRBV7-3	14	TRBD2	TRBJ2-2	CASTWATSPGELFF	TGTGCCAGCACCTGGGCGACTAGCCCCGGGGAGCTGTTTTTT